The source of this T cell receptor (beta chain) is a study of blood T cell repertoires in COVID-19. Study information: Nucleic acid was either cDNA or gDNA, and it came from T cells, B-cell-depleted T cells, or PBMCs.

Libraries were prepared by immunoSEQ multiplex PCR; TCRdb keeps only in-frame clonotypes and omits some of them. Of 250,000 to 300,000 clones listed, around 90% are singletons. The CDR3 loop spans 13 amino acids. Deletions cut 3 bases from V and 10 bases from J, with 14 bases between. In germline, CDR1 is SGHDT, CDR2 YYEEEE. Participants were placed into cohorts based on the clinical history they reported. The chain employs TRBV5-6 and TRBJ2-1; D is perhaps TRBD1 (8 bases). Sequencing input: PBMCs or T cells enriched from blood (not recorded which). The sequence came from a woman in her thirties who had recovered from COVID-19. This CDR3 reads CASSSDREGEQFF. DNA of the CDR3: TGTGCCAGCAGCTCGGACAGGGAGGGAGAGCAGTTCTTC.